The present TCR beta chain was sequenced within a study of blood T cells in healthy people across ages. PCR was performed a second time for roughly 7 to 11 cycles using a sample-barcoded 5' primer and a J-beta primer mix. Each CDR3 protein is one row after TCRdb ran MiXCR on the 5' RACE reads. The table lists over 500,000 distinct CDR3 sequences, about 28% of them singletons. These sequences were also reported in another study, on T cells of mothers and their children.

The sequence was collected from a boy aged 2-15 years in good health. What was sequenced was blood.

The CDR3 nucleotides read TGTGCCAGCAGAAGCGCGGGCCAAGAGACCCAGTACTTC. Translation: CASRSAGQETQYF. This chain links TRBV7-2 with TRBJ2-5; TRBD2 is a possible D gene (5 bases). The CDR3 has 13 residues. Trimming removed 6 bases from V and 1 base from J, with 9 bases in between. The germline V gene encodes CDR1 SGHTA and CDR2 FQGNSA.